One and the same sample provided the 27 T cell receptor beta chains below, sequenced in a study of CD8+ T cells in alopecia areata. Isolated RNA was reverse transcribed into cDNA used as the sequencing template. This table comes from immunoSEQ multiplex PCR, and its TCRdb copy is limited to in-frame clones, with some not included. The sample has about 200,000 clones, about 60% seen once. Sample: CD4+ T cells sorted from blood, taken at week 0. The receptor set was obtained from a human donor with alopecia areata.

The chain joins TRBV30 to TRBJ2-7; D perhaps matches TRBD2 (5 bases). Trimming took off 0 bases at V and 3 bases at J, with 12 bases between the two ends. Germline CDR1 GTSNPN, CDR2 SVGIG (reference sequence). CDR3 length: 14 amino acids. This CDR3 is CAWSVQRIRYEQYF. DNA of the CDR3: TGTGCCTGGAGTGTACAGCGGATTCGCTACGAGCAGTACTTC.

This clone appeared once. The V gene is TRBV5-1, the J gene TRBJ1-5; D is ambiguous. Trimming removed 1 base from V and 4 bases from J, with 9 bases in between. Looked up from germline, CDR1 is SGHRS and CDR2 is YFSETQ. The CDR3 has 14 amino acids. The CDR3 coding sequence is TGCGCCAGCAGCTTGAGCGGCGGGAATCAGCCCCAGCATTTT. Translation gives CASSLSGGNQPQHF.

The gene calls are TRBV5-4 and TRBJ2-3; TRBD1 matches 8 bases. J lost 5 bases, V lost 4 bases, and 9 bases had no gene match. The germline V gene has CDR1 SGHNT and CDR2 YYREEE (reference sequence). This CDR3 spans 15 amino acids. The CDR3 here is CASSVGQGAGDTQYF. The CDR3 DNA reads TGTGCCAGCAGCGTCGGGCAGGGGGCTGGAGATACGCAGTATTTT.

A few counts support this clone. V and J are TRBV20-1 and TRBJ2-5, with TRBD1 as a possible D gene (7 bases). The CDR3 contains 11 residues. CDR1 is DFQATT and CDR2 is SNEGSKA in the germline V gene (reference sequence). V was pared by 6 bases and J by 5 bases, with 10 bases between. CDR3: CSAAGGETQYF. CDR3 bases: TGCAGTGCCGCAGGGGGGGAGACCCAGTACTTC.

The rearrangement uses TRBV7-3 and TRBJ1-1; TRBD1 is a possible D gene (6 bases). The V end was cut by 5 bases, the J end by 3 bases, with 16 bases between. The CDR3 covers 15 residues. CDR1 SGHTA and CDR2 FQGTGA come from the germline V gene. This CDR3 is CASSPGARRDTEAFF. For the CDR3, the DNA is TGTGCCAGCAGCCCAGGGGCCCGGAGGGACACTGAAGCTTTCTTT.

CDR3 sequence (DNA): TGTGCCAGTAGTATATATCGGGTCCCCCAAGAGACCCAGTACTTC. Translating it yields CASSIYRVPQETQYF. The V gene is TRBV19, the J gene TRBJ2-5; D gene ambiguous. Germline CDR1 is LNHDA and CDR2 is SQIVND (reference sequence). Trimming stripped 2 bases from V and 1 base from J, with 11 bases between. The CDR3 length is 15 residues.

J is TRBJ1-5 and V is TRBV30; the D gene is possibly TRBD1 (5 bases). V was shortened by 1 base and J by 4 bases, with 14 bases between the two germline ends. Germline V CDR1 and CDR2: GTSNPN, SVGIG (reference sequence). The CDR3 has 15 residues. The CDR3 DNA follows: TGTGCCTGGAGTGGCGGGACGGCAGGGAATCAGCCCCAGCATTTT. Translated, it gives CAWSGGTAGNQPQHF.

The rearrangement links TRBV30 to TRBJ2-1, with D unresolved. This CDR3 has 12 amino acids. Germline V gene data show CDR1 as GTSNPN and CDR2 as SVGIG (reference sequence). The ends were cut back, 6 bases at V and 7 bases at J, with 13 bases in the middle. The CDR3 sequence: CACHALGNEQFF. CDR3 nucleotide sequence: TGTGCCTGTCACGCCCTGGGAAATGAGCAGTTCTTC.

V is TRBV5-1 and J is TRBJ1-1; D ambiguous. Per germline, CDR1 SGHRS and CDR2 YFSETQ. The CDR3 consists of 15 residues. The V end was cut by 4 bases, the J end by 2 bases, with 15 bases between. CDR3 DNA sequence: TGCGCCAGCAGCACCCGAGGAGACCAAAACACTGAAGCTTTCTTT. Translation gives CASSTRGDQNTEAFF.

The genes are TRBV5-6 and TRBJ1-5; no clear D. Germline-derived CDR1 and CDR2 are SGHDT and YYEEEE. The CDR3 consists of 14 residues. The germline V and J ends were trimmed by 2 bases and 4 bases, with 10 bases remaining between them. CDR3: CASSLIDGNQPQHF. In DNA, the CDR3 is TGTGCCAGCAGCTTAATCGACGGGAATCAGCCCCAGCATTTT.

There are a few counts of this clone. The CDR3 region is CSVRDLASNNEQFF. Written as DNA, the CDR3 is TGCAGCGTACGGGATCTAGCCAGCAACAATGAGCAGTTCTTC. This chain connects TRBV29-1 to TRBJ2-1, with D tentatively TRBD2 (5 bases). Germline V lookup: CDR1 SQVTM, CDR2 ANQGSEA. Deletions cut 6 bases from V and 5 bases from J, with 17 bases between. The CDR3 totals 14 residues.

The V and J genes are TRBV4-2 and TRBJ2-7, with 10 bases lining up with TRBD2. V shed 6 bases and J 4 bases; nucleotides not matched to a gene: 9. Germline assignment: CDR1 LGHNA and CDR2 YNFKEQ. This CDR3 region has 15 residues. This chain's CDR3 is CASSTERGGLYEQYF. The DNA of the CDR3 is TGTGCCAGCAGTACGGAGCGGGGGGGCCTGTACGAGCAGTACTTC.

V gene TRBV15 combines with J gene TRBJ1-4; D ambiguous. V dropped 1 base and J dropped 6 bases, with 15 bases sitting between them. The CDR3 sequence is 16 residues long. Germline CDR1 and CDR2: LNHNV and YYDKDF (reference sequence). CDR3 sequence (DNA): TGTGCCACCAGCAGAGGATTTTCTCGGACGTATGAAAAACTGTTTTTT. Its protein is CATSRGFSRTYEKLFF. Supplemented by reference TRBV15 and TRBJ1-4, the full variable domain reads DAMVIQNPRYQVTQFGKPVTLSCSQTLNHNVMYWYQQKSSQAPKLLFHYYDKDFNNEADTPDNFQSRRPNTSFCFLDIRSPGLGDTAMYLCATSRGFSRTYEKLFFGSGTQLSVL.

The rearrangement uses TRBV7-9 and TRBJ2-3; TRBD2 matches 7 bases. V lost 7 bases to trimming and J lost 2 bases; unmatched junction nucleotides: 15. Germline loops: CDR1 SEHNR, CDR2 FQNEAQ (reference sequence). CDR3 length equals 17 residues. CDR3 in DNA: TGTGCCAGCACCCGCGGGACTACGACACTTGACACAGATACGCAGTATTTT. Its translation: CASTRGTTTLDTDTQYF.

This rearrangement joins TRBV15 to TRBJ1-2, with 8 nucleotides matching TRBD1. The J segment lost 8 bases and the V segment lost 3 bases, leaving 2 bases of the junction unmatched. The CDR3 is 12 amino acids. Germline values: CDR1 LNHNV, CDR2 YYDKDF (reference sequence). The DNA for the CDR3 is TGTGCCACCAGCAGGGACAGGGAGGGCTACACCTTC. Residues: CATSRDREGYTF.

The genes are TRBV5-6 and TRBJ1-1, with a tentative D call TRBD1 (5 bases). The germline V gene has CDR1 SGHDT and CDR2 YYEEEE. With 0 bases removed from V and 0 bases from J, the gap between germline ends came to 12 bases. The CDR3 consists of 16 residues. The CDR3, as DNA: TGTGCCAGCAGCTTGGTTTTTGGGGGTATGAACACTGAAGCTTTCTTT. It specifies CASSLVFGGMNTEAFF.

The V gene is TRBV9, the J gene TRBJ1-1, with no clear D. The CDR3 is made up of 13 amino acids. V shed 2 bases and J shed 5 bases, with 10 bases lying between them. Germline CDR1 is SGDLS and CDR2 is YYNGEE. CDR3 nucleotides: TGTGCCAGCAGCGTCTCCTTCCAGACTGAAGCTTTCTTT. Translated, it gives CASSVSFQTEAFF. Supplemented by reference TRBV9 and TRBJ1-1, the full variable domain reads DSGVTQTPKHLITATGQRVTLRCSPRSGDLSVYWYQQSLDQGLQFLIQYYNGEERAKGNILERFSAQQFPDLHSELNLSSLELGDSALYFCASSVSFQTEAFFGQGTRLTVV.

This clone has more than one count but fewer than ten. J is TRBJ2-3 and V is TRBV14, with D unclear. Germline V CDR1 and CDR2: SGHDN, FVKESK. V lost 4 bases and J 5 bases, leaving 19 bases between the germline ends. CDR3 length: 16 amino acids. This CDR3 reads CASSLGSPAHRDTQYF. DNA of the CDR3: TGTGCCAGCAGCCTAGGAAGTCCAGCACACCGAGATACGCAGTATTTT. The full variable domain, in which reference TRBV14 and TRBJ2-3 provide the parts outside the CDR3, is EAGVTQFPSHSVIEKGQTVTLRCDPISGHDNLYWYRRVMGKEIKFLLHFVKESKQDESGMPNNRFLAERTGGTYSTLKVQPAELEDSGVYFCASSLGSPAHRDTQYFGPGTRLTVL.

The J gene is TRBJ1-1, the V gene TRBV30, with D perhaps matching TRBD1 (6 bases). Looked up from germline, CDR1 is GTSNPN and CDR2 is SVGIG (reference sequence). This CDR3 contains 15 residues. Trimming left V 4 bases short and J 2 bases short, with 17 bases between. CDR3 sequence (DNA): TGTGCCTGGATTAGCGTCGTCGGGGGCAACACTGAAGCTTTCTTT. It yields the protein CAWISVVGGNTEAFF.

The chain is built from TRBV2 and TRBJ1-2; no clear D gene. The V end was cut by 0 bases, the J end by 4 bases, with 9 bases between. The CDR3 has 14 amino acids. The germline V gene has CDR1 SNHLY and CDR2 FYNNEI. The CDR3 region has the DNA TGTGCCAGCAGTGAAGCTTCTCGGGGCTATGGCTACACCTTC. It specifies CASSEASRGYGYTF.

This clone was seen only a few times. Other DNA sequences in the same sample also yield this CDR3. V is TRBV29-1 and J is TRBJ2-3; 7 bases fit TRBD2. The CDR3 covers 12 residues. J gave up 3 bases and V 3 bases, and 0 bases lay outside the gene matches. CDR1 and CDR2 (germline): SQVTM, ANQGSEA. The CDR3 loop reads CSVEGGTDTQYF. The CDR3 nucleotides are TGCAGCGTTGAGGGGGGGACAGATACGCAGTATTTT.

The rearrangement links TRBV5-6 to TRBJ2-3; D remains ambiguous. Germline-derived CDR1 and CDR2 are SGHDT and YYEEEE. V was cut by 2 bases and J by 1 base, with 5 bases left in between. This CDR3 is 13 amino acids long. The CDR3 DNA sequence: TGTGCCAGCAGCTTCACTGGCACAGATACGCAGTATTTT. Amino acid sequence: CASSFTGTDTQYF. Full variable domain (outside the CDR3, taken from reference TRBV5-6 and TRBJ2-3): DAGVTQSPTHLIKTRGQQVTLRCSPKSGHDTVSWYQQALGQGPQFIFQYYEEEERQRGNFPDRFSGHQFPNYSSELNVNALLLGDSALYLCASSFTGTDTQYFGPGTRLTVL.

The chain carries TRBV30 and TRBJ2-7, with D perhaps TRBD1 or TRBD2 (5 bases each). V gave up 4 bases and J gave up 4 bases, with 14 bases separating them. Germline assignment: CDR1 GTSNPN and CDR2 SVGIG (reference sequence). This CDR3 spans 13 amino acids. DNA of the CDR3: TGTGCCTGGACGCAACTAGGGGAGTACGAGCAGTACTTC. Translation gives CAWTQLGEYEQYF.

About this clone itself: Other DNA sequences in this specimen translate into the identical CDR3. This chain connects TRBV7-2 to TRBJ1-2; D possibly corresponds to TRBD1 (5 bases). The V end was cut by 6 bases, the J end by 0 bases, with 8 bases between. CDR1 SGHTA and CDR2 FQGNSA come from the germline V gene. This CDR3 is 13 amino acids long. This chain's CDR3 is CASRQGPNYGYTF. The CDR3 DNA follows: TGTGCCAGCAGGCAGGGACCTAACTATGGCTACACCTTC.

A word on this clone: Within the sample, other DNA sequences also encode this same CDR3. The chain carries TRBV5-6 and TRBJ1-5; D uncertain. Germline CDR1 reads SGHDT; CDR2 reads YYEEEE. The V end lost 0 bases, the J end lost 6 bases, and 4 bases lay between the germline ends. This CDR3 contains 12 residues. CDR3 DNA sequence: TGTGCCAGCAGCTTGGGTCGTCAGCCCCAGCATTTT. Translation gives CASSLGRQPQHF.

A few counts support this clone. V usage is TRBV29-1 and J usage is TRBJ1-1; a possible D gene is TRBD1 (5 bases). There are 15 residues in the CDR3. V lost 5 bases, J lost 0 bases, and 16 bases lay in between. Germline V gene data show CDR1 as SQVTM and CDR2 as ANQGSEA. The CDR3 DNA sequence: TGCAGCGTTATCCCGGGACTTCAAATGAACACTGAAGCTTTCTTT. Its protein product is CSVIPGLQMNTEAFF.

The chain uses TRBV5-4 and TRBJ1-1; D remains unclear. Trimming took 4 bases from V and 8 from J, leaving 15 bases between them. The V gene's germline CDR1 is SGHNT and CDR2 YYREEE (reference sequence). CDR3 size: 13 residues. The DNA of the CDR3 is TGTGCCAGCAGCCTAAAGGGAAAGGGAGAAGCTTTCTTT. Translating gives CASSLKGKGEAFF.